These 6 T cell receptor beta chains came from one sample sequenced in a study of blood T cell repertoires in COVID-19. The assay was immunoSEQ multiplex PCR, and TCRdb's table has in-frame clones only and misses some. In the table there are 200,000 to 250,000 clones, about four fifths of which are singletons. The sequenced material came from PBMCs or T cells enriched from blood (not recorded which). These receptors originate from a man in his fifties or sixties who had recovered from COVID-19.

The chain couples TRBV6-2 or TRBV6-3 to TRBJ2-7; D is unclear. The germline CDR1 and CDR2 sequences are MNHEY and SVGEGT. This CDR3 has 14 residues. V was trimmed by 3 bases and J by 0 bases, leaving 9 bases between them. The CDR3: CASSYSPSSYEQYF. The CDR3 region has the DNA TGTGCCAGCAGTTATTCTCCCAGCTCCTACGAGCAGTACTTC.

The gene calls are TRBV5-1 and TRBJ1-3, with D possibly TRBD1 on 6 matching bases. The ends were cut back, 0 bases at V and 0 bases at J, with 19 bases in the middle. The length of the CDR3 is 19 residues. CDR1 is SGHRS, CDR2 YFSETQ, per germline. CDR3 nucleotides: TGCGCCAGCAGCTTGGTCCCTCGACAGGCGGCTGCCTCTGGAAACACCATATATTTT. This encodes CASSLVPRQAAASGNTIYF.

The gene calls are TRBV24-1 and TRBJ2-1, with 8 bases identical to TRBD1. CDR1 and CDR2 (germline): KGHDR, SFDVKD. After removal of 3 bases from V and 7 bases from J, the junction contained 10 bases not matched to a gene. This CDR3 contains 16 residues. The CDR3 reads CATSDPLRTGSNEQFF. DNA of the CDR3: TGTGCCACCAGTGATCCCCTAAGGACAGGGTCGAATGAGCAGTTCTTC.

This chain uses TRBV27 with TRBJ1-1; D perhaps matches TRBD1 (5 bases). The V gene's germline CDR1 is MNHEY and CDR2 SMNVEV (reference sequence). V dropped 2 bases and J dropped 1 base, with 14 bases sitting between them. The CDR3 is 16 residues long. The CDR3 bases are TGTGCCAGCAGTTTAATCGGGGGAACAAAGAACACTGAAGCTTTCTTT. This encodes CASSLIGGTKNTEAFF.

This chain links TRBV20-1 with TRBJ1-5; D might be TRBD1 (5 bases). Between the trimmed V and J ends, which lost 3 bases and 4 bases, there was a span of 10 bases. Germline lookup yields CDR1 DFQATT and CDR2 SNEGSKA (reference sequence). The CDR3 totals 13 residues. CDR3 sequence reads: CSASDGGNQPQHF. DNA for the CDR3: TGCAGTGCTAGTGATGGGGGGAATCAGCCCCAGCATTTT.

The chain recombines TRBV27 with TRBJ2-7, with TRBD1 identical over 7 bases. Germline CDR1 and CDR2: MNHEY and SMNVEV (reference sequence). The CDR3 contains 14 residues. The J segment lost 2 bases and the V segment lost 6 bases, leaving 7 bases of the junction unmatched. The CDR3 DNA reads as TGTGCCAGCAGACGCCGGGACAGAGCCTACGAGCAGTACTTC. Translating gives CASRRRDRAYEQYF.